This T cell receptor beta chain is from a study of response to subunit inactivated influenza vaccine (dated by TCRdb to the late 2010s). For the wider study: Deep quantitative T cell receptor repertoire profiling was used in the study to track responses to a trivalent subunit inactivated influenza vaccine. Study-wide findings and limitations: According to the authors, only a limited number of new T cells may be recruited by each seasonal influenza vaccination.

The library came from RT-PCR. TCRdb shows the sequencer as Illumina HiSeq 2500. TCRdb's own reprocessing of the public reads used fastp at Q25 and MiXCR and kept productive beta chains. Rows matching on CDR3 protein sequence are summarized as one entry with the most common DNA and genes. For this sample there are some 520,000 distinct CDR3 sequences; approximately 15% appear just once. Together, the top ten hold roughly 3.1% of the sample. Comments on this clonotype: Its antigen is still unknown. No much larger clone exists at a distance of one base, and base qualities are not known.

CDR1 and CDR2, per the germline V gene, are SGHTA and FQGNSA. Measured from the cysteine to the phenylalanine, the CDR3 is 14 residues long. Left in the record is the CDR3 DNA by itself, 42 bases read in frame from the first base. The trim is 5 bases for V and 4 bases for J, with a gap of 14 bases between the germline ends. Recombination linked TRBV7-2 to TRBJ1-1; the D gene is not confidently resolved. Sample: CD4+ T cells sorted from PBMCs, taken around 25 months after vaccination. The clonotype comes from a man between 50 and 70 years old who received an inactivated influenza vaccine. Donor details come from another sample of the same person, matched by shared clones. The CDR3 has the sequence CASSQTFRGTEAFF. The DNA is TGTGCCAGCAGCCAGACATTCCGGGGCACTGAAGCTTTCTTT.